This T cell receptor (beta chain) is from a study of cytomegalovirus exposure and HLA in healthy donors (dated by TCRdb to 2015 to 2018). As for the study more broadly: In an earlier analysis of approximately 640 of the donors, about 270 Gb of sequence data and some 120 million unique TCR beta sequences from 150 million to 200 million T cells were reported. Roughly 300 gigabases of sequencing data and approximately 84 million unique TCR sequences were included in an early release covering around 600 HLA-typed donors. Among the 398 genotyped donors, roughly 80% belonged to the genetic ancestry cluster associated with self-reported Caucasian donors. The study aimed to test whether signatures of past pathogen exposure could be identified by cataloging public T cell receptors. The T cell repertoires of 700 or so subjects were profiled by immunosequencing and related to cytomegalovirus serostatus. In addition to the first cohort of 666 subjects, a separate validation cohort of approximately 130 different subjects was used. The study combined high-throughput TCR immunosequencing, statistical association of individual TCRs with disease status, and machine learning to predict cytomegalovirus infection status. A later analysis re-examined previously published TCR beta repertoires from 610 or so donors and added high-resolution HLA genotyping to investigate patterns of TCR occurrence. The later analysis used no new phenotypic data to find candidate immune exposures, relying instead on TCR beta sequences and their occurrence across donors. In an earlier analysis of 587 of the donors, high-throughput TCR beta sequencing was used to judge whether each TCR beta V gene segment behaved as functional or pseudogenic. Donor age, sex, ethnicity and CMV serostatus were compiled alongside the repertoire data. A later genetic analysis took genome-wide SNP genotypes for about 55% of the roughly 700 donors and used that subset as a discovery cohort. All discovery cohort repertoires had been generated using a single sequencing platform. Both class I and class II loci were covered by HLA typing, at four-digit resolution. The number of typed donors differed by locus: roughly 629-630 for A, B, C, DRB1 and DQB1; approximately 530 for DQA1; 600 to 610 for DPA1; and around 490 for DPB1. Roughly 5 DR-DQ haplotypes were handled as single units for association and clustering because linkage in the cohort was strong. Among 300 to 500 genotyped donors of the cohort, an average of approximately 240,000 unique TCR beta nucleotide sequences was sequenced per donor, of which roughly 17% were non-productive.

Libraries were built with the immunoSEQ multiplex PCR assay. For the multiplex PCR, a mixture combining 60 forward primers for TCR Vbeta segments and 13 reverse primers for TCR Jbeta segments was used. The CDR3 region of rearranged TCR beta genes was amplified from genomic DNA with a multiplex PCR assay. The amplified TCR beta libraries were sequenced on the Illumina HiSeq System as 87-base-pair reads. The study's processing was this. A later analysis tallied around 82 million unique TCR beta chains across the 666 repertoires, and 10 million to 11 million of those chains were shared by two or more donors. Raw reads were error-corrected and collapsed into unique sequences by a nearest-neighbor algorithm in which closely related sequences were merged to remove PCR and sequencing errors. To assign V, D and J gene segments, CDR3 sequences were aligned to IMGT reference sequences. For a sequence to be retained, at least a six-nucleotide match to both a V gene segment and a J gene segment was required. A rearrangement was called productive if the CDR3 had no stop codons and remained in frame with V and J, and every other rearrangement was called non-productive. CDR3 was defined according to IMGT convention as the region running from the second conserved V-encoded cysteine to the conserved J-encoded phenylalanine. The earlier analysis of 587 of the donors excluded sequences that lacked an unambiguous match to a single V gene segment. In an earlier analysis of a few hundred of the donors, V segments were called functional above 56.7% productive rearrangements and were called segregating when the between-donor standard deviation exceeded 5%. A statistical classification framework was built to diagnose cytomegalovirus status from the catalog of TCR beta chain sequences. V and J gene assignment, in a later analysis, came from comparing TCR nucleotide sequences with IMGT/GENE-DB human TR gene sequences. Using the TCRdist pipeline, a later analysis assigned CDR3 sequences along with most-parsimonious VDJ recombination scenarios. A later analysis defined each TCR beta chain by its CDR3 amino acid sequence plus V-gene family, and excluded reads lacking a unique V-gene family. A later analysis removed 600 or so highly shared, low-generation-probability nucleotide sequences to deal with suspected cross-contamination and a sequencing artifact. In a later analysis, a clonal expansion index for each public chain was calculated from normalized within-repertoire ranks of inferred template counts. Generation probabilities in a later analysis came from a VDJ recombination model fitted to out-of-frame rearrangements, and those results were checked against IGoR. In a later analysis, hypergeometric tests were used to score TCR-TCR, TCR-HLA and TCR-CMV co-occurrence, with a repertoire-size bias correction applied to TCR pairs. In a later analysis, false discovery rates were estimated by permuting HLA or CMV assignments 20 times. In a later analysis, co-occurring TCRs were grouped using DBSCAN, with TCRdist sequence similarity added in when clustering inside HLA-allele-positive subsets. Co-occurrence clustering excluded repertoires with fewer than 30,000 or more than 120,000 public chains, plus five with anomalous nucleotide sharing. TCRdb stores this immuneACCESS table with in-frame sequences only. Part of the clones is absent; in the studies checked, under half of the shortfall reflects unresolved V genes, and no reason is known for the rest. V and J calls and clone size are copied from that table; D and trimming were computed from the DNA. The sample table records 150,000 to 200,000 clones; 78% of these occur just once. The biggest ten clones account for roughly 3% of the sample.

The cohort comprised around 690 healthy bone marrow donors. Cohort members were all nominally healthy when sampled, although unrecorded immune exposures were likely present. The donor tested CMV seronegative, placing the donor among the roughly 400 seronegative members of the cohort. Every donor gave a peripheral blood sample, and the peripheral blood mononuclear cells from that sample were used for TCR beta sequencing. Genomic DNA was extracted from the blood cell samples with the Qiagen DNeasy Blood Extraction Kit. A remark on this clone: It has no known antigen specificity. No base quality values were provided; no much bigger clone lies one nucleotide off.

Findings and caveats that apply to the study as a whole: According to the authors, the approach could potentially be generalized to other disease states and immunological phenotypes. When HLA alleles, especially DR and DQ, strongly co-occurred, TCR associations were difficult to assign to individual alleles. Because counts were too low, 15 to 20 rarely observed V segments, including chromosome 9 orphons, were left out of the earlier analysis of about 500 of the donors. In both the original and validation cohorts, the classifier was reported to diagnose cytomegalovirus status with high specificity and sensitivity. An earlier analysis of 587 of the donors showed that most TCR beta V segments appeared in productive rearrangements either about 87% or about 30% of the time, which broadly matched IMGT annotations. A cluster of highly shared sequence variants was judged likely to represent a technical artifact of the sequencing pipeline. In a later genetic analysis, fewer N-insertions in productive TCRs were reported among donors in an Asian-associated ancestry cluster than the approximately 670-donor mean. In a later analysis, most CMV-associated TCR beta chains were found to appear HLA-restricted, with HLA associations seemingly driven largely by CMV exposure. Immune exposure information for the cohort was limited to CMV serostatus. Because HLA typing was missing for some donors at each locus, association tests included only the typed subset. Most TCR sequences were observed very rarely across donors, whereas some public TCRs were present in many individuals. Correlated functional status among segregating V segments might be attributable to linkage disequilibrium, but an unknown experimental factor could not be ruled out. A later analysis reported that several top co-occurrence clusters appeared linked to parvovirus B19, influenza, CMV and Epstein-Barr virus. A later analysis found that TCR association rates varied across HLA loci, with DRB1 alleles showing the most associated TCRs and HLA-C alleles the fewest. In a later analysis, HLA-associated TCR beta chains showed more clonal expansion and lower generation probabilities than non-associated chains that were equally common. In this cohort, only TCR beta chains were sequenced, and detectable features were limited by the absence of alpha or paired-chain data. Three of the identified cytomegalovirus-associated TCR beta chains were confirmed in vitro to be specific for cytomegalovirus antigens. V-gene and J-gene trimming of TCR beta chains was associated with a missense DCLRE1C variant in a later genetic analysis, and the association was replicated in an independent cohort. A further reported finding was that TCR beta sequences accurately predicted the HLA-A and HLA-B alleles for most subjects in the first cohort. The study gave a list of around 170 TCR beta chains associated with cytomegalovirus. Presence/absence analyses assumed roughly uniform sequencing depth across donors, an assumption that may not hold. At a false discovery rate of 0.05, a later analysis linked around 17,000 TCR beta sequences to specific HLA alleles.

This sequence originates from a female donor in good health and CMV-seronegative. What was sequenced was PBMCs.

At the DNA level, the sequence is TGCGCCAGCAGCCAAGAGGGAGGGTTCAACGGCTACACCTTC. Its amino acids are CASSQEGGFNGYTF. This sequence uses TRBV4-3 and TRBJ1-2; confidence is insufficient to name the D gene. CDR1 and CDR2, looked up from the germline V gene, are LGHNA and YSLEER. Spanning cysteine to phenylalanine, the CDR3 consists of 14 amino acids. Just the 42-base CDR3 DNA is kept, in frame starting at base 1. The junction carries 13 bases between V and J, which are trimmed by 0 bases and 8 bases respectively.